This TCR beta chain originates from a study of blood T cell repertoires in COVID-19. Across the whole study: Researchers got acute and convalescent COVID-19 samples from the United States, Italy and Spain. PBMCs, B-cell-depleted T cells, or T cells were the source of the cDNA or gDNA that made up the material.

Original methodology: Amplification of reference gene primers provided the estimated nucleated cell counts. Measured with immunoSEQ multiplex PCR; TCRdb has only the in-frame clones, and not every one. That table gives V, J and clone size, and the DNA gave D and trimming. The table includes roughly 150,000 clones, around 87% detected once. The CDR3 loop spans 17 amino acids. V was clipped by 2 bases and J by 2 bases; unmatched bases: 10. CDR1 and CDR2 (germline): LGHDT, YNNKEL (reference sequence). This clone showed up just once. The chain combines TRBV3-1 (or the pseudogene TRBV3-2) with TRBJ1-2; 8 bases line up with TRBD1. The sequenced sample was peripheral blood. This TCR was recovered from a man at least 80 years old with acute or convalescent COVID-19. In nucleotides, the CDR3 is TGTGCCAGCAGCCAAAGCCCCGCGGGACAGGCAAACTATGGCTACACCTTC. Encoded protein: CASSQSPAGQANYGYTF.